This is a list of T cell receptor beta chains from one sample in a study of cytomegalovirus exposure and HLA in healthy donors. Repertoires were generated with immunoSEQ multiplex PCR, while TCRdb's copy carries only in-frame clones and drops some. The table shows over 45,000 clones, with around 78% occurring only once. Material: PBMCs. The receptor set was obtained from a female donor in good health and CMV-seronegative. CDR3s include the opening cysteine and the closing phenylalanine or tryptophan. The D gene is left open where the match is weak. Expanded clones are given a class, and other clones once, few, many or no size at all.

D gene,clone size,J gene,V gene,CDR3 protein,CDR3 DNA
.,.,TRBJ1-1,TRBV5-5,CASSLDTTEAFF,TGTGCCAGCAGCTTGGACACCACTGAAGCTTTCTTT
.,once,TRBJ2-3,TRBV12-5,CASGPPGVRANTQYF,TGTGCTAGTGGCCCGCCAGGGGTACGGGCAAATACGCAGTATTTT
.,.,TRBJ1-2,TRBV13,CASSLPGIDGYTF,TGTGCCAGCAGCTTACCGGGGATCGATGGCTACACCTTC
TRBD2,.,TRBJ2-3,TRBV4-1,CASSKRALAGASSTDTQYF,TGCGCCAGCAGCAAAAGAGCACTAGCGGGGGCCTCTAGCACAGATACGCAGTATTTT
TRBD2,.,TRBJ2-1,TRBV7-9,CASSTGTSGGANEQFF,TGTGCCAGCAGCACCGGGACTAGCGGGGGGGCCAATGAGCAGTTCTTC
.,.,TRBJ1-1,TRBV11-2,CASSLWSAALDTEAFF,TGTGCCAGCAGCTTATGGAGCGCGGCCCTGGACACTGAAGCTTTCTTT
.,.,TRBJ2-3,TRBV21-1,CASRRGGRRWWRCTDTQYF,TGTGCCAGCAGGCGGGGAGGGAGAAGGTGGTGGCGATGCACAGATACGCAGTATTTT
TRBD1,.,TRBJ1-2,TRBV9,CASSVGRGIGYTF,TGTGCCAGCAGCGTAGGCAGGGGGATCGGCTACACCTTC
TRBD1,.,TRBJ1-1,TRBV11-2,CASSFEGQGGTEAFF,TGTGCCAGCAGCTTCGAAGGACAGGGAGGGACTGAAGCTTTCTTT
TRBD1,.,TRBJ1-1,TRBV30,CAWSRTGRTEAFF,TGTGCCTGGAGTCGGACAGGGAGGACTGAAGCTTTCTTT
.,few,TRBJ1-1,TRBV5-1,CASSWGSPNTEAFF,TGCGCCAGCAGCTGGGGCAGCCCGAACACTGAAGCTTTCTTT
.,.,TRBJ2-5,TRBV6-5,CASSRGDRKGETQYF,TGTGCCAGCAGTCGGGGGGACAGGAAAGGAGAGACCCAGTACTTC
.,.,TRBJ1-1,TRBV12-5,CASGLSLLNTEAFF,TGTGCTAGTGGTTTGTCTCTTTTGAACACTGAAGCTTTCTTT
TRBD2,.,TRBJ2-2,TRBV5-6,CASSSERGRVTGELFF,TGTGCCAGCAGCTCCGAGCGGGGTCGGGTCACCGGGGAGCTGTTTTTT
TRBD2,.,TRBJ2-3,TRBV10-2,CASSYPSGGTDTQYF,TGCGCCAGCAGTTATCCTAGCGGGGGCACAGATACGCAGTATTTT
TRBD1,once,TRBJ2-2,TRBV27,CASSLGTGTGAGELFF,TGTGCCAGCAGCCTCGGGACAGGCACTGGGGCCGGGGAGCTGTTTTTT
TRBD2,.,TRBJ2-1,TRBV7-9,CASSFAGGRSYNEQFF,TGTGCCAGCAGCTTTGCGGGGGGCCGCTCCTACAATGAGCAGTTCTTC
TRBD2,.,TRBJ2-1,TRBV5-5,CASSFPSGGAKNEQFF,TGTGCCAGCAGCTTTCCTAGCGGGGGGGCAAAGAATGAGCAGTTCTTC
.,.,TRBJ2-2,TRBV7-3,CASSLIAAGELFF,TGTGCCAGCAGCTTAATAGCTGCCGGGGAGCTGTTTTTT
TRBD2,.,TRBJ2-1,TRBV5-4,CASSMLKRGREQFF,TGTGCCAGCAGCATGCTTAAGCGGGGGCGAGAGCAGTTCTTC
TRBD1,.,TRBJ2-7,TRBV7-6,CASSLVAGLDRHHEQYF,TGTGCCAGCAGCTTAGTAGCTGGGCTGGACAGGCATCACGAGCAGTACTTC
TRBD1,.,TRBJ1-2,TRBV25-1,CASSGQGGYGYTF,TGTGCCAGCAGTGGACAGGGCGGCTATGGCTACACCTTC
TRBD1,few,TRBJ2-2,TRBV11-1,CASSFDRAGELFF,TGTGCCAGCAGCTTTGACAGGGCCGGGGAGCTGTTTTTT
.,.,TRBJ2-1,TRBV11-2,CASSFLTGENYNEQFF,TGTGCCAGCAGCTTTTTGACCGGGGAAAACTACAATGAGCAGTTCTTC
TRBD1,.,TRBJ1-5,TRBV6-1,CASRGQGAVEPQHF,TGTGCCAGCAGGGGACAGGGGGCCGTGGAGCCCCAGCATTTT
.,.,TRBJ2-7,TRBV2,CASRLVLAYEQYF,TGTGCCAGCAGACTGGTCCTCGCGTACGAGCAGTACTTC
TRBD1,once,TRBJ1-1,TRBV19,CASSTQGANTEAFF,TGTGCCAGTAGCACACAGGGGGCCAACACTGAAGCTTTCTTT
.,.,TRBJ1-2,TRBV30,CAWVPQQGLGFYGYTF,TGTGCCTGGGTCCCCCAGCAGGGATTAGGGTTCTATGGCTACACCTTC
.,.,TRBJ1-1,TRBV7-2,CASGQHRREGAFF,TGTGCCAGCGGCCAACACCGCCGGGAGGGGGCTTTCTTT
.,.,TRBJ2-7,TRBV27,CASRTEGQNFSYEQYF,TGTGCCAGCAGAACTGAAGGACAGAACTTCTCCTACGAGCAGTACTTC
.,.,TRBJ1-5,TRBV11-2,CASTLDRDQPQHF,TGTGCCAGCACCCTCGACAGAGATCAGCCCCAGCATTTT
.,.,TRBJ2-2,TRBV14,CASSQQGVVTGELFF,TGTGCCAGCAGCCAACAAGGGGTGGTCACCGGGGAGCTGTTTTTT
.,few,TRBJ1-5,TRBV19,CASSPRQAGNQPQHF,TGTGCCAGTAGCCCACGACAGGCAGGCAATCAGCCCCAGCATTTT
TRBD1,few,TRBJ1-1,TRBV6-5,CASSWDRNTEAFF,TGTGCCAGCAGTTGGGACAGGAACACTGAAGCTTTCTTT
TRBD2,.,TRBJ2-3,TRBV25-1,CASSEWRGASTDTQYF,TGTGCCAGCAGTGAATGGCGGGGGGCCAGCACAGATACGCAGTATTTT
.,.,TRBJ1-1,TRBV5-1,CASSLVGGQNTEAFF,TGCGCCAGCAGCTTGGTAGGAGGGCAGAACACTGAAGCTTTCTTT
TRBD1,.,TRBJ1-2,TRBV13,CASSPSGQEFYGYTF,TGTGCCAGCAGCCCCTCGGGACAGGAATTCTATGGCTACACCTTC
TRBD1,.,TRBJ2-7,TRBV10-2,CASRSGGYEQYF,TGCGCCAGCAGATCAGGGGGCTACGAGCAGTACTTC
.,.,TRBJ2-1,TRBV4-3,CASSPSPLGYEQFF,TGCGCCAGCAGCCCGAGCCCGCTAGGCTATGAGCAGTTCTTC
TRBD1,.,TRBJ1-3,TRBV5-1,CASMPPLRDRGIQRIHTIYF,TGCGCCAGCATGCCGCCCCTAAGGGACAGGGGGATCCAAAGGATACACACCATATATTTT
TRBD1,.,TRBJ1-1,TRBV30,CAWGDRGHEMNTEAFF,TGTGCCTGGGGCGACAGGGGGCACGAGATGAACACTGAAGCTTTCTTT
.,once,TRBJ1-2,TRBV9,CASSGHREGYGYTF,TGTGCCAGCAGCGGTCACAGGGAGGGGTATGGCTACACCTTC
TRBD1,.,TRBJ2-6,TRBV7-9,CSSSRQGTGLSGANVLTF,TGTTCCAGCAGCCGCCAAGGGACAGGTTTGTCTGGGGCCAACGTCCTGACTTTC
TRBD1,.,TRBJ1-2,TRBV2,CASSPGTGGGYTF,TGTGCCAGCAGCCCCGGGACAGGGGGTGGCTACACCTTC